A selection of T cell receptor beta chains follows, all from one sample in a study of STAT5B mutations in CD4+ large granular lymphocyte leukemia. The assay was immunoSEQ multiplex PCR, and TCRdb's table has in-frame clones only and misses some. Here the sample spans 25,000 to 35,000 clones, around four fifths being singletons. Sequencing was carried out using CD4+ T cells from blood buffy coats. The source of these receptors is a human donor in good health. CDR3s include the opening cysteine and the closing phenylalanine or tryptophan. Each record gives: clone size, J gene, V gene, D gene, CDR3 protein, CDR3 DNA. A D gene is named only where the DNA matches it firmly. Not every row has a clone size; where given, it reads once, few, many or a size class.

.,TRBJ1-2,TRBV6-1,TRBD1,CASSVDRGYGYTF,TGTGCCAGCAGTGTAGACAGGGGTTATGGCTACACCTTC
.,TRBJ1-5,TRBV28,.,CASSPFRGHQPQHF,TGTGCCAGCAGTCCTTTCAGGGGTCATCAGCCCCAGCATTTT
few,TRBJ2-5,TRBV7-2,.,CASSQAAAEETQYF,TGTGCCAGCAGCCAAGCGGCAGCGGAAGAGACCCAGTACTTC
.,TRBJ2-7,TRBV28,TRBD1,CASSLRDRGLPQYF,TGTGCCAGCAGTCTAAGGGACAGGGGTTTACCACAGTACTTC
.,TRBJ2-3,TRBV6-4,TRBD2,CASSKTSGRPDTQYF,TGTGCCAGCAGCAAAACTAGCGGGAGGCCGGATACGCAGTATTTT
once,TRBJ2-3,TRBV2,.,CASSPRTVTDTQYF,TGTGCCAGCAGCCCCAGGACAGTCACAGATACGCAGTATTTT
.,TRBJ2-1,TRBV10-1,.,CASSEAGAPSYNEQFF,TGCGCCAGCAGTGAAGCGGGCGCACCCTCCTACAATGAGCAGTTCTTC
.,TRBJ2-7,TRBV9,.,CASSSRPGFEQYF,TGTGCCAGCAGCTCAAGGCCGGGGTTCGAGCAGTACTTC
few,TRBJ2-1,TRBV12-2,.,CASRLARRPAYNEQFF,TGTGCAAGTCGCTTAGCGCGGCGGCCCGCCTACAATGAGCAGTTCTTC
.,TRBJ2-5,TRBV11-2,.,CASSQGVSGTQYF,TGTGCCAGCAGCCAAGGGGTGTCCGGGACCCAGTACTTC
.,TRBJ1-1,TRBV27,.,CASSLSKIVREAFF,TGTGCCAGCAGTTTATCGAAGATAGTCCGTGAAGCTTTCTTT
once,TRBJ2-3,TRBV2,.,CASSVTDTQYF,TGTGCCAGCAGTGTTACAGATACGCAGTATTTT
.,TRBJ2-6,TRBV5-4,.,CASSLSRGISGANVLTF,TGTGCCAGCAGCTTGAGCAGGGGTATCTCTGGGGCCAACGTCCTGACTTTC
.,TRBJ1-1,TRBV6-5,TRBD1,CASSSHGTGDTEAFF,TGTGCCAGCAGTTCCCACGGGACAGGGGATACTGAAGCTTTCTTT
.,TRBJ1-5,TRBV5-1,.,CASSLEGGDNQPQHF,TGCGCCAGCAGCTTGGAGGGGGGGGACAATCAGCCCCAGCATTTT
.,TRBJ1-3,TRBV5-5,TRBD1,CASSRDRPFSGNTIYF,TGTGCCAGCAGCCGGGACAGGCCTTTCTCTGGAAACACCATATATTTT
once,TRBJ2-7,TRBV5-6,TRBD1,CASSGQGITYEQYF,TGTGCCAGCAGTGGACAGGGGATAACCTACGAGCAGTACTTC
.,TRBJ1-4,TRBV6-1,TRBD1,CASSEAEIRDRGRANEKLFF,TGTGCCAGCAGTGAAGCGGAGATAAGGGACAGGGGGCGTGCTAATGAAAAACTGTTTTTT
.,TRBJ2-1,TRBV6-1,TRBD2,CASSASGMNNEQFF,TGTGCCAGCTCGGCTAGCGGGATGAACAATGAGCAGTTCTTC
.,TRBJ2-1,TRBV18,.,CASSPGHSSYNEQFF,TGTGCCAGCTCCCCAGGGCACAGCTCCTACAATGAGCAGTTCTTC
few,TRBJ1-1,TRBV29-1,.,CSTKTDSQRAFF,TGCAGCACTAAGACGGACAGCCAGAGAGCTTTCTTT
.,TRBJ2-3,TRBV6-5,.,CASSYLRGRGDTQYF,TGTGCCAGCAGTTACCTACGGGGTAGAGGAGATACGCAGTATTTT
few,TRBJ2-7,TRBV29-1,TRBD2,CSVGTSGTSGGSGQYF,TGCAGCGTTGGCACCAGCGGGACTAGCGGGGGAAGTGGGCAGTACTTC
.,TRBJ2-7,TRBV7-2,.,CASSLDGVSYEQYF,TGTGCCAGCAGCTTAGATGGCGTGTCCTACGAGCAGTACTTC
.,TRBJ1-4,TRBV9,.,CASSPRDRMNEKLFF,TGTGCCAGCAGCCCCCGAGACAGGATGAATGAAAAACTGTTTTTT
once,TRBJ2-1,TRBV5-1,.,CASSLAAGANEQFF,TGCGCCAGCAGCTTGGCCGCTGGGGCCAATGAGCAGTTCTTC
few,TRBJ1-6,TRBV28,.,CASSSAGSERHSPLHF,TGTGCCAGCAGTTCCGCGGGCAGCGAAAGGCATTCACCCCTCCACTTT
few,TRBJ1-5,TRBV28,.,CASSLYRYSNQPQHF,TGTGCCAGCAGTTTATACAGGTATAGCAATCAGCCCCAGCATTTT
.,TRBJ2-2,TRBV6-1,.,CASSSTETGELFF,TGTGCCAGCAGTTCTACAGAAACCGGGGAGCTGTTTTTT
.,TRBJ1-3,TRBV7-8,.,CASSFYVGGGGSGNTIYF,TGTGCCAGCAGCTTTTATGTCGGCGGCGGGGGCTCTGGAAACACCATATATTTT
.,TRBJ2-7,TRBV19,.,CASSLGGYGYEQYF,TGTGCCAGTAGTCTAGGGGGATACGGCTACGAGCAGTACTTC
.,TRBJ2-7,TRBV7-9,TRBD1,CASSFRDRLYEQYF,TGTGCCAGCAGCTTCCGGGACAGACTCTACGAGCAGTACTTC
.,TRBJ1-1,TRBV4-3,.,CASSHRLKNTEAFF,TGCGCCAGCAGCCACCGACTCAAGAACACTGAAGCTTTCTTT
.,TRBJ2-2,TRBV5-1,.,CASSLAIDTGELFF,TGCGCCAGCAGCTTGGCCATTGACACCGGGGAGCTGTTTTTT
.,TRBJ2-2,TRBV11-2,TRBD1,CASTLGDRNTGELFF,TGTGCCAGCACGCTTGGGGACAGGAACACCGGGGAGCTGTTTTTT
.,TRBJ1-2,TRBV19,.,CASSAQFSGHGYTF,TGTGCCAGTAGTGCCCAGTTTTCAGGGCATGGCTACACCTTC
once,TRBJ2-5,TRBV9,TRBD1,CASSVGQGEWETQYF,TGTGCCAGCAGCGTAGGACAGGGGGAATGGGAGACCCAGTACTTC
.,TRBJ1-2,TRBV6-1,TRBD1,CASKKGQGSYGYTF,TGTGCCAGCAAAAAGGGACAGGGGAGCTATGGCTACACCTTC
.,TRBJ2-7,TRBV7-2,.,CASSLVAFNSYEQYF,TGTGCCAGCAGCTTAGTGGCTTTCAACTCGTACGAGCAGTACTTC
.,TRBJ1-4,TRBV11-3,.,CASSLGLGVEKLFF,TGTGCCAGCAGCTTAGGTCTGGGCGTTGAAAAACTGTTTTTT
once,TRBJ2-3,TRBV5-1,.,CASSLAASSTDTQYF,TGCGCCAGCAGCTTGGCCGCGTCGAGCACAGATACGCAGTATTTT
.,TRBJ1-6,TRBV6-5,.,CASSSVNSPLHF,TGTGCCAGCAGTTCCGTTAATTCACCCCTCCACTTT
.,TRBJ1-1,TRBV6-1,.,CASSEVWGNTEAFF,TGTGCCAGCAGTGAAGTTTGGGGCAACACTGAAGCTTTCTTT
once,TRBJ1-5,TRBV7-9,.,CASSLSGNQPQHF,TGTGCCAGCAGCTTGTCCGGCAATCAGCCCCAGCATTTT
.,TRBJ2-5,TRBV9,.,CASSVDRAETQYF,TGTGCCAGCAGCGTAGACAGGGCAGAGACCCAGTACTTC
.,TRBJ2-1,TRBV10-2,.,CASRDYNEQFF,TGCGCCAGCAGGGATTACAATGAGCAGTTCTTC
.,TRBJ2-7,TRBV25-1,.,CASSEYTRATGEQYF,TGTGCCAGCAGTGAATATACAAGGGCGACGGGAGAGCAGTACTTC
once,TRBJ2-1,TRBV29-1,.,CSAPDSFTYNEQFF,TGCAGCGCCCCGGACAGCTTTACCTACAATGAGCAGTTCTTC
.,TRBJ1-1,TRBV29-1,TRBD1,CSVGQGGHTEAFF,TGCAGCGTTGGACAGGGGGGTCACACTGAAGCTTTCTTT
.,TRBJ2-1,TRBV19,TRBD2,CASRETSGSYNEQFF,TGTGCCAGTAGGGAGACTAGCGGGAGTTATAATGAGCAGTTCTTC
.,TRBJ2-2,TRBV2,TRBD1,CASSGQAPGELFF,TGTGCCAGCAGCGGACAGGCCCCCGGGGAGCTGTTTTTT
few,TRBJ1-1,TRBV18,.,CASSPWATNTEAFF,TGTGCCAGCTCACCATGGGCAACGAACACTGAAGCTTTCTTT
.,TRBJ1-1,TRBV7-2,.,CASSLIVRQDAFF,TGTGCCAGCAGCTTAATAGTCCGACAGGACGCTTTCTTT
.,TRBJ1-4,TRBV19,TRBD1,CASSMGTGEVKLFF,TGTGCCAGTAGTATGGGGACAGGGGAAGTAAAACTGTTTTTT
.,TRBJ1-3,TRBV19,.,CASSITGSGNTIYF,TGTGCCAGTAGTATTACTGGGTCTGGAAACACCATATATTTT
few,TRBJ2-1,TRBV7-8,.,CASSLQGYEQFF,TGTGCCAGCAGCCTACAGGGCTATGAGCAGTTCTTC
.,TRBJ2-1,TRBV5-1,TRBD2,CASSSATLAGGPITNNEQFF,TGCGCCAGCAGCTCCGCGACGCTAGCGGGAGGGCCCATTACCAACAATGAGCAGTTCTTC
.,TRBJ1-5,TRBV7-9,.,CASSFPNQPQHF,TGTGCCAGCAGCTTCCCTAATCAGCCCCAGCATTTT
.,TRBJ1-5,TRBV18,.,CADLYRPQPQHF,TGTGCCGACCTCTACAGGCCTCAGCCCCAGCATTTT